These T cell receptor beta chains were read from a single sample in a study of identical twins. MiXCR was run by TCRdb on the 5' RACE reads, yielding one entry per CDR3 protein. The top ten clones hold 1.5% to 2% of a sample with 750,000 to 950,000 distinct CDR3 sequences, about 12% of them seen once. The data were also submitted as part of a second study, on yellow fever vaccine responses in identical twins.

The sample taken for sequencing was PBMCs. The source of these receptors is a woman between 18 and 29 years old in good health. Each CDR3 is given with its conserved first and last residue. The order of the fields is V gene, D gene, CDR3 length, clone size, J gene, CDR3 protein, CDR3 DNA. D genes are given only for firm matches. Size tells how often a clone was seen (once, few, many) or the class of an expanded clone, and some rows leave it out.

TRBV7-8	TRBD1	16	few	TRBJ1-4	CASSFGQGITNEKLFF	TGTGCCAGCAGCTTCGGACAGGGAATAACTAATGAAAAACTGTTTTTT
TRBV7-2	-	15	few	TRBJ2-1	CASSTGGTLGNEQFF	TGTGCCAGCAGCACTGGGGGGACCCTGGGCAATGAGCAGTTCTTC
TRBV11-3	TRBD2	17	few	TRBJ2-1	CASSAPGLATTYNEQFF	TGTGCCAGCAGCGCACCGGGACTAGCGACAACCTACAATGAGCAGTTCTTC
TRBV12-3/TRBV12-4	-	14	few	TRBJ2-6	CASSPVEGSGVLTF	TGTGCCAGCAGCCCCGTGGAAGGCTCGGGGGTCCTGACTTTC
TRBV5-1	TRBD2	14	many	TRBJ2-5	CASSLDAGGGTQYF	TGCGCCAGCAGCTTGGATGCCGGGGGGGGGACCCAGTACTTC
TRBV12-3/TRBV12-4	-	14	few	TRBJ2-1	CASSFGTNRGGRFF	TGTGCCAGCAGTTTCGGGACTAATAGGGGGGGACGGTTCTTC
TRBV3-1	-	14	many	TRBJ1-1	CASSQGGGGTEAFF	TGTGCCAGCAGCCAAGGTGGGGGCGGCACTGAAGCTTTCTTT
TRBV2	-	11	-	TRBJ2-5	CASQLQETQYF	TGTGCCAGCCAATTACAAGAGACCCAGTACTTC
TRBV12-3/TRBV12-4	TRBD2	16	-	TRBJ2-2	CASSSWSSGIGGELFF	TGTGCCAGCAGTTCGTGGAGTAGCGGGATCGGCGGGGAGCTGTTTTTT
TRBV15	-	15	few	TRBJ2-5	CATSRDTVNQETQYF	TGTGCCACCAGCAGGGACACGGTTAACCAAGAGACCCAGTACTTC
TRBV28	-	14	-	TRBJ1-1	CASTPPRFNTEAFF	TGTGCCAGCACCCCACCCCGGTTCAACACTGAAGCTTTCTTT
TRBV10-2	TRBD2	16	few	TRBJ2-1	CASSEFGGGVNNEQFF	TGCGCCAGCAGTGAGTTCGGCGGGGGGGTGAACAATGAGCAGTTCTTC
TRBV6-2/TRBV6-3	-	15	-	TRBJ2-3	CASSKVWGETDTQYF	TGTGCCAGCAGCAAGGTGTGGGGGGAAACAGATACGCAGTATTTT
TRBV12-3/TRBV12-4	-	13	few	TRBJ2-2	CASTHLSSGELFF	TGTGCCAGCACCCATCTCAGTTCCGGGGAGCTGTTTTTT
TRBV9	-	15	-	TRBJ2-5	CASSGGWGGAETQYF	TGTGCCAGCAGTGGAGGTTGGGGGGGGGCGGAGACCCAGTACTTC
TRBV4-1	-	15	-	TRBJ2-1	CASSPRSDRYNEQFF	TGCGCCAGCAGCCCCAGGTCAGACCGATACAATGAGCAGTTCTTC
TRBV6-5	TRBD2	15	-	TRBJ2-3	CASSYSRGGRDTQYF	TGTGCCAGCAGTTACAGCCGGGGGGGCAGAGATACGCAGTATTTT
TRBV6-1	TRBD1	16	few	TRBJ2-1	CASLRHPGQGDNEQFF	TGTGCCAGTCTAAGGCATCCGGGACAGGGGGACAATGAGCAGTTCTTC
TRBV7-8	-	19	few	TRBJ2-3	CASSLVQGGGFEGVDTQYF	TGTGCCAGCAGCTTAGTCCAGGGGGGGGGTTTCGAGGGAGTGGATACGCAGTATTTT
TRBV11-3	-	13	many	TRBJ1-1	CASSLGTDTEAFF	TGTGCCAGCAGCTTAGGGACAGACACTGAAGCTTTCTTT
TRBV25-1	TRBD2	17	many	TRBJ2-1	CASSAARGGDSYNEQFF	TGTGCCAGCAGTGCCGCTCGGGGGGGAGACTCCTACAATGAGCAGTTCTTC
TRBV5-1	-	13	few	TRBJ2-7	CASSRESTDEQYF	TGCGCCAGCAGTCGCGAGTCAACGGACGAGCAGTACTTC
TRBV5-1	-	16	many	TRBJ2-1	CASSLAVSGGYNEQFF	TGCGCCAGCAGCTTGGCCGTTAGCGGAGGCTACAATGAGCAGTTCTTC
TRBV7-2	-	14	few	TRBJ1-6	CASSLGSGDSPLHF	TGTGCCAGCAGCTTAGGTTCTGGGGATTCACCCCTCCACTTT
TRBV5-1	-	18	few	TRBJ2-2	CASSLRGLGSARAGELFF	TGCGCCAGCAGCTTACGGGGGCTAGGATCGGCGAGGGCCGGGGAGCTGTTTTTT
TRBV6-5	-	14	-	TRBJ1-2	CASSYDRQGTGYTF	TGTGCCAGCAGTTACGATCGTCAGGGCACTGGCTACACCTTC
TRBV6-2/TRBV6-3	TRBD1	18	-	TRBJ2-2	CASSYLIGRDSYTGELFF	TGTGCCAGCAGTTACTTGATTGGCCGGGACAGCTACACCGGGGAGCTGTTTTTT
TRBV20-1	TRBD1	20	few	TRBJ2-1	CSARESKKLTGGSDYNEQFF	TGCAGTGCTAGAGAGTCCAAAAAGCTGACAGGGGGCTCAGACTACAATGAGCAGTTCTTC
TRBV4-2	-	15	few	TRBJ2-2	CASSPGITNTGELFF	TGTGCCAGCAGCCCGGGAATCACGAACACCGGGGAGCTGTTTTTT
TRBV20-1	-	15	-	TRBJ2-3	CSAHHTGALTDTQYF	TGCAGTGCTCATCATACGGGAGCCCTCACAGATACGCAGTATTTT
TRBV28	-	13	few	TRBJ2-5	CASSMNRRETQYF	TGTGCCAGCAGTATGAACAGGAGGGAGACCCAGTACTTC
TRBV5-1	TRBD1	15	-	TRBJ2-1	CASSMGQISYNEQFF	TGCGCCAGCAGCATGGGACAGATCTCCTACAATGAGCAGTTCTTC
TRBV3-1	-	16	many	TRBJ2-3	CASSQELFTRTDTQYF	TGTGCCAGCAGCCAAGAATTGTTCACGCGCACAGATACGCAGTATTTT
TRBV12-3/TRBV12-4	-	13	many	TRBJ1-2	CASSLGVGDGYTF	TGTGCCAGCAGTTTAGGGGTCGGAGATGGCTACACCTTC
TRBV6-1	-	12	few	TRBJ1-6	CASIGAGSPLHF	TGTGCCAGCATAGGAGCGGGCTCACCCCTCCACTTT
TRBV6-1	TRBD1	17	-	TRBJ1-2	CASSSGTGGNPSYGYTF	TGTGCCAGCAGCTCCGGGACAGGGGGCAATCCTAGCTATGGCTACACCTTC
TRBV15	-	13	-	TRBJ1-5	CATSSEKGQPQHF	TGTGCCACCAGCAGTGAAAAGGGTCAGCCCCAGCATTTT
TRBV28	-	15	many	TRBJ2-2	CASSLSGRAAGELFF	TGTGCCAGCAGTTTATCCGGCAGGGCGGCCGGGGAGCTGTTTTTT
TRBV6-7	-	14	few	TRBJ2-2	CASSNWQLTGELFF	TGTGCCAGCTCCAATTGGCAACTGACCGGGGAGCTGTTTTTT
TRBV4-1	-	15	many	TRBJ2-1	CASSLRDGAGNEQFF	TGCGCCAGCAGCCTCCGGGACGGAGCCGGCAATGAGCAGTTCTTC
TRBV10-3	TRBD2	14	-	TRBJ2-1	CATTDREGLNEQFF	TGTGCCACCACGGACCGGGAGGGTTTAAATGAGCAGTTCTTC
TRBV25-1	-	16	-	TRBJ2-1	CASSDWSARSYNEQFF	TGTGCCAGCAGTGATTGGTCAGCTCGCTCCTACAATGAGCAGTTCTTC
TRBV6-5	TRBD1	15	few	TRBJ1-5	CASSFTGASNQPQHF	TGTGCCAGCAGTTTCACAGGGGCAAGCAATCAGCCCCAGCATTTT
TRBV2	TRBD1	14	-	TRBJ1-2	CASRRRGPNYGYTF	TGTGCCAGCAGGCGCAGGGGGCCTAACTATGGCTACACCTTC
TRBV12-3/TRBV12-4	TRBD1	12	-	TRBJ1-2	CASWDSLSGYTF	TGTGCCAGCTGGGACAGTCTCTCCGGCTACACCTTC
TRBV20-1	-	13	-	TRBJ1-6	CSASEGLGSPLHF	TGCAGTGCTAGTGAGGGGTTGGGTTCACCCCTCCACTTT
TRBV3-1	-	16	-	TRBJ2-7	CASSQTHGTLRMEQYF	TGTGCCAGCAGCCAAACACACGGGACCTTACGTATGGAGCAGTACTTC
TRBV27	-	18	-	TRBJ1-6	CASSPAVQQKDYNSPLHF	TGTGCCAGCAGTCCAGCCGTGCAGCAGAAGGATTATAATTCACCCCTCCACTTT